A selection of T cell receptor beta chains follows, all from one sample in a study of CD8+CD57+ T cells in acquired aplastic anemia. TCRdb passed the reads through MiXCR, listing each CDR3 protein once. This sample has about 98,000 distinct CDR3 sequences, with about 67% found just once. The sequenced sample was sorted CD4+, CD8+, or CD8+CD57+ T cells (not recorded which) from PBMCs. These receptors were collected from a human donor with aplastic anemia. Each CDR3 is given without its conserved first and last residue.

CDR3aa | j_gene | v_gene
ATSSTSGGGETQY | TRBJ2-5 | TRBV15
ASSPPRPHYEQY | TRBJ2-7 | TRBV27
ASSPSGRSTDTQY | TRBJ2-3 | TRBV19
ASRPPLAAFYNEQF | TRBJ2-1 | TRBV11-2
SATSGNTIY | TRBJ1-3 | TRBV29-1
SALGDSPEAF | TRBJ1-1 | TRBV20-1
ASSPFSTDTQY | TRBJ2-3 | TRBV9
ASRGDSGYGYT | TRBJ1-2 | TRBV2
ASSLDRTRPRDEQF | TRBJ2-1 | TRBV5-6
ASSSRGWESNQPQH | TRBJ1-5 | TRBV7-3
ASSRNSGYNEQF | TRBJ2-1 | TRBV6-4
ASSPPADNNEQF | TRBJ2-1 | TRBV11-1
ASSRDTINTEAF | TRBJ1-1 | TRBV19
AISGGSGNYGYT | TRBJ1-2 | TRBV10-3
ATSRDGNSGNTIY | TRBJ1-3 | TRBV15
ATSDLQGAVDTQY | TRBJ2-3 | TRBV24-1
ASSDSGTGDYNEQF | TRBJ2-1 | TRBV6-4
ASSSGLAGGHEQY | TRBJ2-7 | TRBV7-9
NARGVQEASPLH | TRBJ1-6 | TRBV20-1
ATSDSNNVEQY | TRBJ2-7 | TRBV24-1
ASSYTGTGNTIY | TRBJ1-3 | TRBV7-2
ASSDREGSPLH | TRBJ1-6 | TRBV2
ASSFNSNQPQH | TRBJ1-5 | TRBV27
ATSKWGEETQY | TRBJ2-5 | TRBV15
ASSDWTVEAF | TRBJ1-1 | TRBV2
ASRKTSEGTGELF | TRBJ2-2 | TRBV2
SATFLGVTEAF | TRBJ1-1 | TRBV20-1
ASSFGTLYNEQF | TRBJ2-1 | TRBV7-8
ASSGLAGSQETQY | TRBJ2-5 | TRBV2
ASSPQDGSWEQY | TRBJ2-7 | TRBV7-2
ASTAVGDTEAF | TRBJ1-1 | TRBV19
SARGGLSNQPQH | TRBJ1-5 | TRBV20-1
ASSDFGGLASAQH | TRBJ1-5 | TRBV2
ASSIGGTASEKLF | TRBJ1-4 | TRBV19
SVEGGATLPYEQY | TRBJ2-7 | TRBV29-1
SAKKGLDNEQF | TRBJ2-1 | TRBV29-1
SALDQETQY | TRBJ2-5 | TRBV20-1
ASSPHGASGQETQY | TRBJ2-5 | TRBV19
ASSYSGSGYADTQY | TRBJ2-3 | TRBV6-5
ASSLEGGTAH | TRBJ2-7 | TRBV7-8
AVPRGQGADGYT | TRBJ1-2 | TRBV7-6
ASRYSNDGYT | TRBJ1-2 | TRBV19
SARSAAVNTEAF | TRBJ1-1 | TRBV20-1
SAIGGSSFTDTQY | TRBJ2-3 | TRBV20-1
ASSSTGNEQF | TRBJ2-1 | TRBV7-9